The next 6 T cell receptor beta chains were all read from a single sample in a study of cytomegalovirus exposure and HLA in healthy donors. Using immunoSEQ multiplex PCR, the repertoire was profiled, and TCRdb retains in-frame clones only, with some absent. This sample yields about 63,000 clones, of which roughly 90% are seen a single time; 0.95% to 1.5% belongs to the top ten. Input material: PBMCs. These receptors were collected from a young woman in good health and CMV-seronegative.

This clone was recorded a few times. This rearrangement joins TRBV7-6 to TRBJ2-3; 7 bases align to TRBD2. Per the germline V gene, CDR1 is SGHVS and CDR2 is FNYEAQ. V lost 5 bases, J lost 9 bases, and 5 bases stayed unmatched. CDR3 length equals 12 residues. The CDR3 is CASSPTSDTQYF. The CDR3 DNA is TGTGCCAGCAGCCCCACTAGCGACACGCAGTATTTT.

The chain links TRBV28 to TRBJ2-4, with TRBD2 matching over 15 bases. This CDR3 is 18 amino acids long. After removal of 5 bases from V and 0 bases from J, the junction contained 5 bases not matched to a gene. Germline values: CDR1 MDHEN, CDR2 SYDVKM. CDR3 DNA sequence: TGTGCCAGCAGTCCGGGACTAGCGGGAGGTCTAGCCAAAAACATTCAGTACTTC. Translated: CASSPGLAGGLAKNIQYF.

The rearrangement links TRBV7-9 to TRBJ1-5; 9 bases fit TRBD1. The CDR3 runs 16 residues. After removal of 4 bases from V and 1 base from J, the junction contained 5 bases not matched to a gene. Germline V gives CDR1 SEHNR, CDR2 FQNEAQ (reference sequence). The CDR3 reads CASSSTGQGSNQPQHF. In DNA form, the CDR3 reads TGTGCCAGCAGCTCGACAGGACAGGGGAGCAATCAGCCCCAGCATTTT.

V and J are TRBV2 and TRBJ2-5, with 7 positions matching TRBD2. Germline lookup yields CDR1 SNHLY and CDR2 FYNNEI. The CDR3 runs to 17 residues. Unmatched junction bases numbered 14, after V lost 6 bases and J lost 1 base. This CDR3 is CASSSRKIGTIQETQYF. The CDR3, as DNA: TGTGCCAGCAGCAGCCGCAAAATTGGGACTATCCAAGAGACCCAGTACTTC.

The rearrangement joins TRBV7-9 to TRBJ2-2; D possibly corresponds to TRBD1 (6 bases). V lost 5 bases and J 6 bases, leaving 16 bases between the germline ends. The CDR3 runs to 15 residues. In germline, CDR1 is SEHNR, CDR2 FQNEAQ (reference sequence). Written as DNA, the CDR3 is TGTGCCAGCAGCGGTACAGGGAGCATGGCCGGGGAGCTGTTTTTT. Translated, it gives CASSGTGSMAGELFF.

V gene TRBV6-5 combines with J gene TRBJ2-3, with 7 bases matching TRBD2. V shed 7 bases, J shed 4 bases, and the junction held 8 bases outside the gene matches. This CDR3 is built from 14 residues. Looked up from germline, CDR1 is MNHEY and CDR2 is SVGAGI. As DNA, the CDR3 is TGTGCCAGCACCCAACTAGCGATGTCAGATACGCAGTATTTT. Translating it yields CASTQLAMSDTQYF.